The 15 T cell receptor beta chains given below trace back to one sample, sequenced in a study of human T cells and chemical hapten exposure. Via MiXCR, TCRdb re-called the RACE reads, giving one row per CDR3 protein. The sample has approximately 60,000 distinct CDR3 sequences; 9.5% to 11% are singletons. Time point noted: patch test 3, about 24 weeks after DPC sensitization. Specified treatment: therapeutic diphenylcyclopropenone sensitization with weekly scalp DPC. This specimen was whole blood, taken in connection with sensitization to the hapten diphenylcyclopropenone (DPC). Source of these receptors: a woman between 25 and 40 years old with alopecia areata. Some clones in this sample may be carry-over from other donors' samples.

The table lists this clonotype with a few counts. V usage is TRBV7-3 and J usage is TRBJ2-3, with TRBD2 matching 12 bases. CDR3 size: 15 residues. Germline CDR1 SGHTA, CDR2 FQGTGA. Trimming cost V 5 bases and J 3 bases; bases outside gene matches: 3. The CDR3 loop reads CASSRGLAGTDTQYF. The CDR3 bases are TGTGCCAGCAGCCGCGGACTAGCGGGGACAGATACGCAGTATTTT.

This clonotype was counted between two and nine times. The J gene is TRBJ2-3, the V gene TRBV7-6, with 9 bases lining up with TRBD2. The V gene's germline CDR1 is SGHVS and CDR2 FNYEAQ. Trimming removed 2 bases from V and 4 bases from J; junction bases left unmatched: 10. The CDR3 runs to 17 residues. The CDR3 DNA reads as TGTGCCAGCAGCTTAACTACTAGCGGGTCTTGGGCAGATACGCAGTATTTT. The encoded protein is CASSLTTSGSWADTQYF.

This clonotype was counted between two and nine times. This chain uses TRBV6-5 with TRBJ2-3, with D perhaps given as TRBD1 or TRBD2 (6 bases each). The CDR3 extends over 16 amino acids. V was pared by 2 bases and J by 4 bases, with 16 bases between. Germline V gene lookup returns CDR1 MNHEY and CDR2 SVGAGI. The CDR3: CASSYTPSGGPDTQYF. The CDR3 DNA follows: TGTGCCAGCAGTTACACCCCCTCCGGGGGCCCAGATACGCAGTATTTT.

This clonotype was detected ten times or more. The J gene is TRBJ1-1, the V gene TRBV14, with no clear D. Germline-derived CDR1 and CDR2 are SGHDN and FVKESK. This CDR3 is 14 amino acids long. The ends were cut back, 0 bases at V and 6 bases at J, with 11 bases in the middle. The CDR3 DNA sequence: TGTGCCAGCAGCCAAGATTATCGGGGAGCTGAAGCTTTCTTT. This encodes CASSQDYRGAEAFF.

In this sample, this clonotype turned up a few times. In nucleotides, the CDR3 is TGTGCCAGCAGCCAAAACTCGGGGACATCCAAAAACATTCAGTACTTC. Its translation: CASSQNSGTSKNIQYF. The chain is built from TRBV11-1 and TRBJ2-4, with a weak D call TRBD1 (6 bases). With 5 bases removed from V and 2 bases from J, the gap between germline ends came to 16 bases. CDR1 is SGHAT, CDR2 FQDESV, per germline (reference sequence). The CDR3 covers 16 residues.

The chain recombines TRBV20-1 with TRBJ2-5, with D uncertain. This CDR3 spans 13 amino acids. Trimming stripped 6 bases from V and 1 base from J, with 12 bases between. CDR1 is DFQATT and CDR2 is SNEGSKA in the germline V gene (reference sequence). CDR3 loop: CSATGPTQETQYF. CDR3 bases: TGCAGTGCCACCGGACCAACCCAAGAGACCCAGTACTTC.

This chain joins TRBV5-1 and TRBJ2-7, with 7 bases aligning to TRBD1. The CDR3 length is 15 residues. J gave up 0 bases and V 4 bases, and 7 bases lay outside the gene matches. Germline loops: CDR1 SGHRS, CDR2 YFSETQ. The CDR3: CASSLGQSSSYEQYF. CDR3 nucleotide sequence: TGCGCCAGCAGCCTGGGACAGTCAAGCTCCTACGAGCAGTACTTC.

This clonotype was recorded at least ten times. The CDR3 reads CASSLLSDTQYF. In DNA, the CDR3 is TGTGCCAGCAGTTTGCTTTCAGATACGCAGTATTTT. V is TRBV28 and J is TRBJ2-3; D is unresolved. Trimming took off 3 bases at V and 4 bases at J, with 5 bases between the two ends. The CDR3 loop spans 12 amino acids. From germline, CDR1 is MDHEN and CDR2 SYDVKM.

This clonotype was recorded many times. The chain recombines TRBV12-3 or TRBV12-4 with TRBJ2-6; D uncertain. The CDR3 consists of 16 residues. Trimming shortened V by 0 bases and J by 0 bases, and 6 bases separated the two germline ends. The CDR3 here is CASSLARASGANVLTF. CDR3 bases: TGTGCCAGCAGTTTAGCGCGTGCCTCTGGGGCCAACGTCCTGACTTTC.

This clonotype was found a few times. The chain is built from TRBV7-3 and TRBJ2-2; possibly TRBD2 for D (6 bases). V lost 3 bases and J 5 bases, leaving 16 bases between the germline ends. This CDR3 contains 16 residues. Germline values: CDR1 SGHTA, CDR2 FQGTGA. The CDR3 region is CASSFVGGTWTGELFF. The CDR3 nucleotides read TGTGCCAGCAGCTTCGTGGGCGGGACCTGGACCGGGGAGCTGTTTTTT.

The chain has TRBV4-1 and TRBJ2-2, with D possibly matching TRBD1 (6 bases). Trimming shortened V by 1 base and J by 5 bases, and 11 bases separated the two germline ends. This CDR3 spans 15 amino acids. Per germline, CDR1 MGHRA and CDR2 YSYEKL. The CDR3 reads CASSQGGPRTGELFF. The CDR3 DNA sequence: TGCGCCAGCAGCCAAGGGGGGCCGAGGACCGGGGAGCTGTTTTTT.

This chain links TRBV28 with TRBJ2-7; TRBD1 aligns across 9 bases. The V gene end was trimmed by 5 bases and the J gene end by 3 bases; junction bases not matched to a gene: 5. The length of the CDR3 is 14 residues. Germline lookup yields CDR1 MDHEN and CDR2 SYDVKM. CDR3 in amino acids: CASSRGQGFYEQYF. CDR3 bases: TGTGCCAGCAGTCGCGGACAGGGGTTCTACGAGCAGTACTTC.

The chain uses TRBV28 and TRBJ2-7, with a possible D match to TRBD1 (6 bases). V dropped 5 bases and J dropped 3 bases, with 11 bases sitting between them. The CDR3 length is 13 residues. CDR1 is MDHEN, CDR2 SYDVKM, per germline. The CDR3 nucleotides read TGTGCCAGCAGTGGGGGCAGCAACTACGAGCAGTACTTC. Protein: CASSGGSNYEQYF.

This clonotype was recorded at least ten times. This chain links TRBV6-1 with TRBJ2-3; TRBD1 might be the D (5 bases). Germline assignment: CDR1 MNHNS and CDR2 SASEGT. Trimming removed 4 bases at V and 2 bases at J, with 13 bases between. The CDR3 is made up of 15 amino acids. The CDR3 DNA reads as TGTGCCAGCAGTGCGCAGGGAAGCATCACAGATACGCAGTATTTT. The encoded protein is CASSAQGSITDTQYF.

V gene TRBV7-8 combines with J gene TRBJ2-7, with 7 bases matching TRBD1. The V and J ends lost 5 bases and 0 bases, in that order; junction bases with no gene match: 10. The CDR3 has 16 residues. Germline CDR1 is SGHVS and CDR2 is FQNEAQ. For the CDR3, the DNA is TGTGCCAGCAGCGCAAAACCGGGACAGTTCTCCTACGAGCAGTACTTC. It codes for CASSAKPGQFSYEQYF. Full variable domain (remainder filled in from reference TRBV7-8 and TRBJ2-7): GAGVSQSPRYKVAKRGQDVALRCDPISGHVSLFWYQQALGQGPEFLTYFQNEAQLDKSGLPSDRFFAERPEGSVSTLKIQRTQQEDSAVYLCASSAKPGQFSYEQYFGPGTRLTVT.